Each of the 9 T cell receptor beta chains below was sequenced from the same sample in a study of shared clonotypes between healthy human individuals. Some clones are missing from TCRdb's copy, which holds only in-frame ones; the method was immunoSEQ multiplex PCR. The repertoire has more than 400,000 clones, roughly 95% of them found once; the top ten carry about 0.06%. The specimen was naive CD4+ T cells sorted from blood. The subset was: CD45RA+ positively selected. The receptors shown here come from a woman in her 30s in good health.

The rearrangement uses TRBV7-8 and TRBJ2-7, with 9 bases aligning to TRBD1. This CDR3 has 14 residues. Germline assignment: CDR1 SGHVS and CDR2 FQNEAQ. V trimming: 0 bases; J trimming: 10 bases; junction bases outside the gene matches: 7. The CDR3 DNA reads as TGTGCCAGCAGCTTAGCGGACAGGGGACGCGGACAGTACTTC. It specifies CASSLADRGRGQYF.

The rearrangement links TRBV5-1 to TRBJ2-2; perhaps TRBD1 as D (5 bases). V was pared by 4 bases and J by 0 bases, with 25 bases between. The CDR3 covers 20 residues. Germline CDR1 is SGHRS and CDR2 is YFSETQ. The CDR3 nucleotides read TGCGCCAGCAGCCGCCTTAGGGGCGGAGTGACACCCGCGAACACCGGGGAGCTGTTTTTT. This gives the protein CASSRLRGGVTPANTGELFF.

The chain joins TRBV19 to TRBJ1-5; D perhaps matches TRBD1 (5 bases). The V end lost 2 bases, the J end lost 5 bases, and 19 bases lay between the germline ends. The germline gives CDR1 LNHDA, CDR2 SQIVND (reference sequence). The length of the CDR3 is 17 residues. The CDR3 DNA sequence: TGTGCCAGTAGTATAAGGTCTCGGGGGTACAATGATCAGCCCCAGCATTTT. Protein: CASSIRSRGYNDQPQHF. Based on the CDR3 plus reference TRBV19 and TRBJ1-5, the full variable domain is DGGITQSPKYLFRKEGQNVTLSCEQNLNHDAMYWYRQDPGQGLRLIYYSQIVNDFQKGDIAEGYSVSREKKESFPLTVTSAQKNPTAFYLCASSIRSRGYNDQPQHFGDGTRLSIL.

V gene TRBV18 combines with J gene TRBJ2-7, with 8 bases matching TRBD1. The CDR3 spans 15 residues. Germline V gene lookup returns CDR1 KGHSH and CDR2 LQKENI. The V and J ends lost 2 bases and 6 bases, in that order; junction bases with no gene match: 9. The CDR3: CASSPNSGQGVEQYF. Written as DNA, the CDR3 is TGTGCCAGCTCACCAAATTCAGGACAGGGTGTCGAGCAGTACTTC.

This chain uses TRBV27 with TRBJ2-7, with 9 bases fitting TRBD1. The CDR3 loop spans 13 amino acids. Germline CDR1 is MNHEY and CDR2 is SMNVEV (reference sequence). V shed 6 bases and J 5 bases; nucleotides not matched to a gene: 5. The CDR3 DNA follows: TGTGCCAGCAGAGGGACAGGGTTGGACGAGCAGTACTTC. Translating gives CASRGTGLDEQYF.

The chain recombines TRBV2 with TRBJ2-3; D might be TRBD1 (6 bases). The CDR3 extends over 12 amino acids. CDR1 SNHLY and CDR2 FYNNEI come from the germline V gene. Trimming left V 6 bases short and J 13 bases short, with 17 bases between. CDR3 coding DNA: TGTGCCAGCAGAGCGGACAGCGCCCCGGAGTATTTT. Encoded protein: CASRADSAPEYF.

Regarding this clone: The junction does not match germline at one end; this may be a read error. This rearrangement joins TRBV2 to TRBJ2-7; TRBD1 agrees at 7 bases. Per germline, CDR1 SNHLY and CDR2 FYNNEI. CDR3 size: 14 residues. CDR3 DNA sequence: TGTGCCAGCAGGGGGACAGTCCCCTCCTCCGAGCAGTACTTC. Residues: CASRGTVPSSEQYF.

This clone was observed a single time. The chain employs TRBV18 and TRBJ2-3, with D hard to call. The CDR3 consists of 11 residues. Germline V gene lookup returns CDR1 KGHSH and CDR2 LQKENI. With 6 bases removed from V and 3 bases from J, the gap between germline ends came to 4 bases. The CDR3 coding sequence is TGTGCCAGCTCCACAACAGATACGCAGTATTTT. Its translation is CASSTTDTQYF. The full variable domain, completed using reference TRBV18 and TRBJ2-3, is NAGVMQNPRHLVRRRGQEARLRCSPMKGHSHVYWYRQLPEEGLKFMVYLQKENIIDESGMPKERFSAEFPKEGPSILRIQQVVRGDSAAYFCASSTTDTQYFGPGTRLTVL.

The chain joins TRBV28 to TRBJ2-1; TRBD2 agrees at 14 bases. V lost 6 bases to trimming and J lost 0 bases; unmatched junction nucleotides: 7. From germline, CDR1 is MDHEN and CDR2 SYDVKM. This CDR3 has 18 residues. CDR3 coding DNA: TGTGCCAGCAGAAAAGGACTAGCGGGAGGCTTCTCCTACAATGAGCAGTTCTTC. Its protein is CASRKGLAGGFSYNEQFF.